Described below is a single T cell receptor (beta chain) sequence and its context. The antigen is not known. With V trimmed by 6 bases and J by 8 bases, 14 bases remained unmatched. CDR3 length equals 16 residues. Germline V gene lookup returns CDR1 MDHEN and CDR2 SYDVKM. This entry belongs to a study of response to subunit inactivated influenza vaccine. Via MiXCR, TCRdb re-called the RT-PCR reads, giving one row per CDR3 protein. The table includes approximately 730,000 distinct CDR3 sequences, approximately 15% detected once. Study-level points and caveats: The authors proposed limited new T cell recruitment per seasonal influenza vaccination.

The clonotype was recovered from a man aged 45-65 years who received an inactivated influenza vaccine. The gene calls are TRBV28 and TRBJ2-1, with 9 bases aligning to TRBD2. Sequenced material: PBMCs from blood, taken about 14 days before vaccination. For the CDR3, the DNA is TGTGCCAGCAGGCTAACCCCTGCGGGAGGGGTGGATGAGCAGTTCTTC. Its protein is CASRLTPAGGVDEQFF. Variable domain in full (rest from reference TRBV28 and TRBJ2-1): DVKVTQSSRYLVKRTGEKVFLECVQDMDHENMFWYRQDPGLGLRLIYFSYDVKMKEKGDIPEGYSVSREKKERFSLILESASTNQTSMYLCASRLTPAGGVDEQFFGPGTRLTVL.